One sample yielded the 30 T cell receptor beta chains listed below, sequenced in a study of early T cells in non-severe SARS-CoV-2 infection. MiXCR, applied by TCRdb to the 5' RACE reads, yields one record per CDR3 protein. The repertoire holds tens of thousands of distinct CDR3 sequences, with 5.9% as singletons. The specimen sequenced was whole blood. Receptors originate from an adult who was a healthcare worker with PCR-confirmed SARS-CoV-2 infection or an uninfected control (not recorded which).

There are many counts of this clonotype. The chain is built from TRBV12-3 or TRBV12-4 and TRBJ2-3; TRBD1 or TRBD2 may be the D gene (5 bases each). This CDR3 region has 15 residues. The V gene lost 6 bases and the J gene lost 2 bases, with 15 bases spanning the gap. The CDR3 nucleotides read TGTGCCAGCAGCCCGCCGAGGGGAGTCACAGATACGCAGTATTTT. Protein product: CASSPPRGVTDTQYF.

This clonotype has ten or more counts. The chain carries TRBV29-1 and TRBJ2-5, with 7 positions matching TRBD1. Germline CDR1 and CDR2: SQVTM and ANQGSEA. The V gene end was trimmed by 7 bases and the J gene end by 5 bases; junction bases not matched to a gene: 16. The CDR3 sequence is 15 residues long. The CDR3, as DNA: TGCAGCGCCCGCACAGGGGATTTGTCCGGGGAGACCCAGTACTTC. Residues: CSARTGDLSGETQYF.

Ten or more counts support this clonotype. The V gene is TRBV6-1, the J gene TRBJ2-7; D is uncertain. The CDR3 sequence is 17 residues long. Germline V gives CDR1 MNHNS, CDR2 SASEGT. V lost 4 bases and J lost 2, with 21 bases in between. The chain's CDR3 is CASSVAQWTTPPYEQYF. In DNA, the CDR3 is TGTGCCAGCAGTGTCGCCCAGTGGACCACCCCCCCCTACGAGCAGTACTTC.

V gene TRBV29-1 combines with J gene TRBJ2-7; no clear D. The germline gives CDR1 SQVTM, CDR2 ANQGSEA. Trimming left V 8 bases short and J 3 bases short, with 2 bases between. CDR3 length: 8 amino acids. The CDR3 here is CSHYEQYF. CDR3 bases: TGCAGCCACTACGAGCAGTACTTC.

This chain links TRBV7-9 with TRBJ2-3; D is uncertain. The germline V gene encodes CDR1 SEHNR and CDR2 FQNEAQ (reference sequence). Between the trimmed V and J ends, which lost 1 base and 2 bases, there was a span of 7 bases. This CDR3 is 14 amino acids long. CDR3 sequence: CASSLVPHTDTQYF. CDR3 bases: TGTGCCAGCAGCTTAGTCCCACACACAGATACGCAGTATTTT. Based on the CDR3 plus reference TRBV7-9 and TRBJ2-3, the full variable domain is DTGVSQNPRHKITKRGQNVTFRCDPISEHNRLYWYRQTLGQGPEFLTYFQNEAQLEKSRLLSDRFSAERPKGSFSTLEIQRTEQGDSAMYLCASSLVPHTDTQYFGPGTRLTVL.

This clonotype was seen at least ten times. V usage is TRBV7-6 and J usage is TRBJ2-2, with 14 bases that match TRBD2. The germline gives CDR1 SGHVS, CDR2 FNYEAQ. J gave up 8 bases and V 5 bases, and 10 bases lay outside the gene matches. The CDR3 length is 17 residues. CDR3 nucleotides: TGTGCCAGCAGCCCCCCGGGACTAGCGGGAGTGAGGGGGGAGCTGTTTTTT. Encoded protein: CASSPPGLAGVRGELFF.

In this sample, this clonotype turned up a few times. The gene calls are TRBV4-1 and TRBJ1-1; D remains ambiguous. This CDR3 spans 15 amino acids. Germline CDR1 MGHRA, CDR2 YSYEKL. V was pared by 4 bases and J by 1 base, with 13 bases between. The CDR3 sequence: CASSRSKATNTEAFF. CDR3 DNA: TGCGCCAGCAGCCGTTCAAAAGCAACGAACACTGAAGCTTTCTTT.

This clonotype occurred many times. This chain links TRBV20-1 with TRBJ2-7; 13 nucleotides line up with TRBD2. Germline CDR1 is DFQATT and CDR2 is SNEGSKA (reference sequence). The V and J ends lost 3 bases and 2 bases, in that order; junction bases with no gene match: 4. CDR3 length equals 15 residues. This CDR3 reads CSASPTSGRTYEQYF. Here the CDR3 DNA reads TGCAGTGCTAGCCCGACTAGCGGGAGGACCTACGAGCAGTACTTC.

This clonotype appeared many times. The gene calls are TRBV5-1 and TRBJ1-2, with 10 bases matching TRBD1. Losses at the gene ends were 5 bases for V and 6 bases for J; bases not matched to a gene: 10. This CDR3 contains 15 residues. Looked up from germline, CDR1 is SGHRS and CDR2 is YFSETQ. CDR3 DNA sequence: TGCGCCAGCAGTCCGGCGGGACAGGGGAGCGATGGCTACACCTTC. This sequence encodes CASSPAGQGSDGYTF.

This clonotype was seen ten or more times. This chain links TRBV30 with TRBJ2-2, with 10 bases aligning to TRBD2. From germline, CDR1 is GTSNPN and CDR2 SVGIG (reference sequence). V shed 3 bases, J shed 4 bases, and the junction held 23 bases outside the gene matches. The CDR3 covers 21 residues. CDR3 sequence: CAWREIGLGLAEGWATGELFF. In DNA, the CDR3 is TGTGCCTGGAGGGAGATAGGGTTAGGACTAGCGGAGGGTTGGGCCACCGGGGAGCTGTTTTTT.

For this clonotype: This could be a read error, since a much larger clone is one nucleotide away. The rearrangement links TRBV28 to TRBJ2-5; no firm D call. The germline V gene has CDR1 MDHEN and CDR2 SYDVKM. This CDR3 has 14 amino acids. This chain's CDR3 is CASLKAGPQETQNF. The DNA for the CDR3 is TGTGCCAGCTTGAAGGCAGGCCCCCAAGAGACCCAGAACTTC.

The sample holds many counts of this clonotype. J is TRBJ2-1 and V is TRBV4-2; maybe TRBD2 (6 bases). This CDR3 contains 16 residues. Germline CDR1 and CDR2: LGHNA and YNFKEQ. V was shortened by 3 bases and J by 5 bases, with 17 bases between the two germline ends. In nucleotides, the CDR3 is TGTGCCAGCAGCCAGGGGGGAATCTTGAGGGACAATGAGCAGTTCTTC. It is translated as CASSQGGILRDNEQFF.

This clonotype has at least ten counts. The rearrangement links TRBV7-2 to TRBJ1-1, with D perhaps TRBD1 (6 bases). Germline lookup yields CDR1 SGHTA and CDR2 FQGNSA. The CDR3 is 14 amino acids. V was cut by 4 bases and J by 5 bases, with 14 bases left in between. The CDR3 region is CASSSQGTKTEAFF. Written as DNA, the CDR3 is TGTGCCAGCAGCTCACAGGGCACGAAGACTGAAGCTTTCTTT.

This clonotype has a count of ten or more. The chain is built from TRBV12-3 or TRBV12-4 and TRBJ1-2; a possible D gene is TRBD1 (5 bases). This CDR3 region has 15 residues. Between the trimmed V and J ends, which lost 2 bases and 1 base, there was a span of 11 bases. CDR3 coding DNA: TGTGCCAGCAGTTTATTAACAGGCGATAACTATGGCTACACCTTC. It yields the protein CASSLLTGDNYGYTF.

This clonotype showed up many times. The chain employs TRBV20-1 and TRBJ1-3; D is unclear. The CDR3 runs 17 residues. The germline V and J ends were trimmed by 1 base and 2 bases, with 18 bases remaining between them. The V gene's germline CDR1 is DFQATT and CDR2 SNEGSKA (reference sequence). The CDR3 region has the DNA TGCAGTGCTAGAGCAGGATCCACCAGGCCTGCTGGAAACACCATATATTTT. Protein: CSARAGSTRPAGNTIYF.

The V and J genes are TRBV27 and TRBJ2-3, with 7 bases matching TRBD1. V trimming: 1 base; J trimming: 5 bases; junction bases outside the gene matches: 3. CDR1 is MNHEY, CDR2 SMNVEV, per germline (reference sequence). The CDR3 spans 14 residues. The CDR3, as DNA: TGTGCCAGCAGTTTATTTAGGGGGCAAGATACGCAGTATTTT. Translation gives CASSLFRGQDTQYF.

There are many counts of this clonotype. This chain's CDR3 is CSRRDRGRETQYF. The DNA for the CDR3 is TGCAGTCGGCGGGACAGGGGGCGGGAGACCCAGTACTTC. The chain recombines TRBV20-1 with TRBJ2-5, with 12 bases that match TRBD1. CDR1 DFQATT and CDR2 SNEGSKA come from the germline V gene (reference sequence). J gave up 5 bases and V 8 bases, and 6 bases lay outside the gene matches. The CDR3 is made up of 13 amino acids.

This clonotype was seen repeatedly, ten times or more. The chain recombines TRBV20-1 with TRBJ2-3; D call uncertain. The length of the CDR3 is 14 residues. Germline-derived CDR1 and CDR2 are DFQATT and SNEGSKA (reference sequence). The germline V and J ends were trimmed by 0 bases and 2 bases, with 9 bases remaining between them. CDR3 sequence reads: CSARDAAITDTQYF. Here the CDR3 DNA reads TGCAGTGCTAGAGATGCAGCGATCACAGATACGCAGTATTTT.

This clonotype was detected many times. The rearrangement uses TRBV4-1 and TRBJ2-7; TRBD2 matches 12 bases. In germline, CDR1 is MGHRA, CDR2 YSYEKL. The V and J ends lost 1 base and 2 bases, in that order; junction bases with no gene match: 12. This CDR3 has 19 amino acids. The CDR3 is CASSQARLAGGLLTYEQYF. DNA of the CDR3: TGCGCCAGCAGCCAAGCTAGGCTAGCGGGAGGGCTACTTACCTACGAGCAGTACTTC.

This clonotype was recorded a few times. The rearrangement uses TRBV6-1 and TRBJ2-2; D remains ambiguous. Germline V gene lookup returns CDR1 MNHNS and CDR2 SASEGT. The length of the CDR3 is 13 residues. V dropped 10 bases and J dropped 1 base, with 10 bases sitting between them. The CDR3 is CATRRENTGELFF. In DNA form, the CDR3 reads TGTGCCACCCGAAGAGAGAACACCGGGGAGCTGTTTTTT.

This clonotype came up a few times. This CDR3 reads CASTVLAGYNEQFF. The DNA of the CDR3 is TGTGCCAGCACCGTTCTAGCGGGTTACAATGAGCAGTTCTTC. The chain uses TRBV6-1 and TRBJ2-1; the match to TRBD2 covers 8 bases. Germline CDR1 is MNHNS and CDR2 is SASEGT. After removal of 7 bases from V and 4 bases from J, the junction contained 6 bases not matched to a gene. The CDR3 has 14 amino acids.

In its sample, this clonotype was seen many times. The rearrangement links TRBV7-9 to TRBJ2-3; 10 bases line up with TRBD1. The CDR3 spans 17 residues. CDR1 and CDR2 from the germline V gene are SEHNR and FQNEAQ (reference sequence). V shed 5 bases, J shed 9 bases, and the junction held 17 bases outside the gene matches. CDR3: CASSPWDRGAGGDTQYF. CDR3 in DNA: TGTGCCAGCAGCCCCTGGGACAGGGGTGCGGGAGGTGACACGCAGTATTTT.

This clonotype was recorded at least ten times. The chain recombines TRBV6-5 with TRBJ2-1; 9 bases match TRBD2. J gave up 8 bases and V 3 bases, and 11 bases lay outside the gene matches. The germline CDR1 and CDR2 sequences are MNHEY and SVGAGI. CDR3 length equals 16 residues. The CDR3 region is CASSYLGGRATDEQFF. CDR3 bases: TGTGCCAGCAGTTATCTGGGCGGGAGGGCCACGGATGAGCAGTTCTTC.

This clonotype appeared a few times. This chain uses TRBV6-5 with TRBJ2-3; D not certain. Deletions cut 0 bases from V and 2 bases from J, with 12 bases between. Germline values: CDR1 MNHEY, CDR2 SVGAGI. This CDR3 comprises 16 residues. The CDR3 reads CASSYSGTHNTDTQYF. CDR3 DNA sequence: TGTGCCAGCAGTTACTCGGGCACACACAACACAGATACGCAGTATTTT.

This clonotype appeared many times. The rearrangement joins TRBV29-1 to TRBJ2-1, with D possibly matching TRBD2 (6 bases). Trimming removed 2 bases from V and 1 base from J, with 9 bases in between. CDR1 SQVTM and CDR2 ANQGSEA come from the germline V gene. The CDR3 consists of 14 residues. CDR3 in DNA: TGCAGCGTTGAAAGGGAGGCTTCCTACAATGAGCAGTTCTTC. This translates into CSVEREASYNEQFF.

This clonotype was found many times. This chain uses TRBV18 with TRBJ1-5; 8 nucleotides align to TRBD1. The CDR3 consists of 14 residues. Germline CDR1 and CDR2: KGHSH and LQKENI. V dropped 3 bases and J dropped 3; count of bases not matched to a gene: 1. The CDR3 coding sequence is TGTGCCAGCTCACCGACAGGGGACAATCAGCCCCAGCATTTT. Protein product: CASSPTGDNQPQHF.

The CDR3 coding sequence is TGCAGTGCTAGCCAACAAGGCACAGATACGCAGTATTTT. Protein: CSASQQGTDTQYF. This chain joins TRBV20-1 and TRBJ2-3; D is uncertain. Trimming left V 3 bases short and J 1 base short, with 8 bases between. This CDR3 has 13 amino acids. Germline loops: CDR1 DFQATT, CDR2 SNEGSKA (reference sequence).

This clonotype was recorded at least ten times. This chain links TRBV20-1 with TRBJ2-3; TRBD2 aligns across 8 bases. Germline CDR1 is DFQATT and CDR2 is SNEGSKA (reference sequence). V lost 0 bases and J lost 0; bases outside the gene matches: 14. The CDR3 spans 19 residues. CDR3 in amino acids: CSARDIREGLSFSTDTQYF. In nucleotides, the CDR3 is TGCAGTGCTAGAGATATCCGGGAGGGCCTTTCGTTTAGCACAGATACGCAGTATTTT.

The table lists this clonotype with many counts. This chain links TRBV7-3 with TRBJ2-6; no reliable D call. Germline V gene data show CDR1 as SGHTA and CDR2 as FQGTGA. Trimming stripped 7 bases from V and 0 bases from J, with 16 bases between. The CDR3 extends over 17 amino acids. The CDR3 loop is CASTRLLNPSGANVLTF. CDR3 nucleotides: TGTGCCAGCACCAGATTGCTAAACCCCTCTGGGGCCAACGTCCTGACTTTC.

Many counts were recorded for this clonotype. The J gene is TRBJ2-1, the V gene TRBV21-1; the D call TRBD1 from the table was never checked on the DNA. TRBV21-1 is shown as a pseudogene. There are 14 residues in the CDR3. The CDR3 loop reads CASNTRRPQDEQFF. The CDR3 coding sequence is TGTGCCAGCAACACTAGGCGGCCCCAGGATGAGCAGTTCTTC.